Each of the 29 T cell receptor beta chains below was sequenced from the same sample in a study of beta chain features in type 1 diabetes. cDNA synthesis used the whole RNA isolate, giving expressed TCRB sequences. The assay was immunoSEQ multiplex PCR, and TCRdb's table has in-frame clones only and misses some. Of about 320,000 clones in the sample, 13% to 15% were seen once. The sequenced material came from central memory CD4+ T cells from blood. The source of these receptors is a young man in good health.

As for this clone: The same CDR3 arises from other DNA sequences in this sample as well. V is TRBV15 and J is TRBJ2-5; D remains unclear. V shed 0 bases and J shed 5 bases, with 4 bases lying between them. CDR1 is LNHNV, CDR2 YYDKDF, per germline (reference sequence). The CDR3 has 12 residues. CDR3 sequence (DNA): TGTGCCACCAGCAGAGATACGGAGACCCAGTACTTC. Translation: CATSRDTETQYF.

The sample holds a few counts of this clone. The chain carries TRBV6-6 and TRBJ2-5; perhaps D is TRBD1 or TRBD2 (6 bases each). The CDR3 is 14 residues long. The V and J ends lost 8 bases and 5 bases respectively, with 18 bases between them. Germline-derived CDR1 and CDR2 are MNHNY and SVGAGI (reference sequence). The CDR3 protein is CASSSLRGRETQYF. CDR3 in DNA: TGTGCCAGCTCGAGCCTAAGGGGGAGGGAGACCCAGTACTTC.

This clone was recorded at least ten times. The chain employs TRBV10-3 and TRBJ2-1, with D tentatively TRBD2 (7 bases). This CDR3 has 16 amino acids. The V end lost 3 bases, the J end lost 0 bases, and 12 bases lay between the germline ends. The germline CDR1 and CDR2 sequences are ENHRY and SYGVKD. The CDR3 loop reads CAISEGGLLSYNEQFF. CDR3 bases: TGTGCCATCAGTGAAGGGGGACTACTCTCCTACAATGAGCAGTTCTTC.

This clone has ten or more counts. CDR3 protein: CASTVGPSGGSGANVLTF. CDR3 nucleotide sequence: TGTGCCAGCACCGTAGGCCCTAGCGGGGGGTCTGGGGCCAACGTCCTGACTTTC. V gene TRBV13 combines with J gene TRBJ2-6; 11 bases map to TRBD2. The CDR3 totals 18 residues. Per germline, CDR1 PRHDT and CDR2 FYEKMQ (reference sequence). V lost 7 bases and J lost 1; bases outside the gene matches: 9.

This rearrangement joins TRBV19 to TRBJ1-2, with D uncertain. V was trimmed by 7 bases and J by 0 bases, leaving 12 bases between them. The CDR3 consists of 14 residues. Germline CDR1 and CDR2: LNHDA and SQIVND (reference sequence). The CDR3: CASTQDKANYGYTF. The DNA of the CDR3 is TGTGCCAGTACCCAAGATAAAGCTAACTATGGCTACACCTTC.

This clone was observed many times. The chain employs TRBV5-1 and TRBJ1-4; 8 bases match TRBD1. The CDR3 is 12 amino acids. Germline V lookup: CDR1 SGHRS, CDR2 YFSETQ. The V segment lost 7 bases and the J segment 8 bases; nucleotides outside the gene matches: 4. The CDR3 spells CASAGTGEKLFF. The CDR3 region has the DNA TGCGCCAGCGCCGGGACAGGCGAAAAACTGTTTTTT.

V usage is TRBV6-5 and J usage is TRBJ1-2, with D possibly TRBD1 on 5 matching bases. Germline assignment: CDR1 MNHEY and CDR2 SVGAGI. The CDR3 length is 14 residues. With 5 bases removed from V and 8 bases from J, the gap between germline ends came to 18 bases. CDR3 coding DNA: TGTGCCAGCAGTGAAGAGACAGACTCTGTGGGCTACACCTTC. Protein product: CASSEETDSVGYTF.

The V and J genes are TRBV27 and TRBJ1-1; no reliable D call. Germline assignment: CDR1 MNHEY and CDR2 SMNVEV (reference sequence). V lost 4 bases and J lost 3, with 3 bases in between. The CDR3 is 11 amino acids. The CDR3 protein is CASSSYTEAFF. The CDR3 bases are TGTGCCAGCAGTTCTTACACTGAAGCTTTCTTT.

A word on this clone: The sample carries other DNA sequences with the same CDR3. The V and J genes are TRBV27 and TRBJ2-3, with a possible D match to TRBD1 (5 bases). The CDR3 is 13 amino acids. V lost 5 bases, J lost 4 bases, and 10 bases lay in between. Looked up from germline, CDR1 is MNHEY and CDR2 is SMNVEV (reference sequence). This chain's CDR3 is CASSLRGADTQYF. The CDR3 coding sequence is TGTGCCAGCAGTCTAAGGGGTGCAGATACGCAGTATTTT.

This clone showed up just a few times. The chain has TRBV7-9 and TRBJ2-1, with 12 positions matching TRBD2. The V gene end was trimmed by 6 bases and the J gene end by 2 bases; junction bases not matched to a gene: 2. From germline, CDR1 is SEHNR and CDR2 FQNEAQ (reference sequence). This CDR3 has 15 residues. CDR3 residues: CASSSSGRAYNEQFF. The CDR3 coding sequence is TGTGCCAGCAGTTCTAGCGGGAGGGCCTACAATGAGCAGTTCTTC.

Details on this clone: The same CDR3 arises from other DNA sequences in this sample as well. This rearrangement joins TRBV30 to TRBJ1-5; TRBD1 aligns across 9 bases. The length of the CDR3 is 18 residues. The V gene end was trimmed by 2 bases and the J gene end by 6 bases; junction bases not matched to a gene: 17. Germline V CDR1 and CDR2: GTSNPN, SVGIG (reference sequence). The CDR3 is CAWSQKGQDRGRGQPQHF. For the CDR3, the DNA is TGTGCCTGGAGTCAAAAGGGGCAGGACAGGGGTAGAGGTCAGCCCCAGCATTTT.

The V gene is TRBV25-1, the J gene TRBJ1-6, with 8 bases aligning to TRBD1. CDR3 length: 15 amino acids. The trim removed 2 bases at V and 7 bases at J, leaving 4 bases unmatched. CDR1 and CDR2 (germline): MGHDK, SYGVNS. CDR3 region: CASSEPGGGNSPLHF. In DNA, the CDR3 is TGTGCCAGCAGTGAACCAGGGGGCGGGAATTCACCCCTCCACTTT.

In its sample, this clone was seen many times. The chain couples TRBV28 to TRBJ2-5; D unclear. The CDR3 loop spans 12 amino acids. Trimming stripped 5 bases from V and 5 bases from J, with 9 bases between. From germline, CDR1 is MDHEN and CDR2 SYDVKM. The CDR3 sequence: CASSTPTETQYF. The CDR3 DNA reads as TGTGCCAGCAGTACCCCCACGGAGACCCAGTACTTC.

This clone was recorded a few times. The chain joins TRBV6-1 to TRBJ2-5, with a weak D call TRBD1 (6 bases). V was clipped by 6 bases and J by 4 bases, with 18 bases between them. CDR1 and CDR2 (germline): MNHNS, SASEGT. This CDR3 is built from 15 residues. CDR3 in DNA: TGTGCCAGCAGACGAACAGGGATCCCTTCAGAGACCCAGTACTTC. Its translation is CASRRTGIPSETQYF.

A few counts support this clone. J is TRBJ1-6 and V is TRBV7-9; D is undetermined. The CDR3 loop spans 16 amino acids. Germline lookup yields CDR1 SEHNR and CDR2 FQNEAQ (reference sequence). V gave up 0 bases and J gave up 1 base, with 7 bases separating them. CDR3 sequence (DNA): TGTGCCAGCAGCTTAGCACGAGGGTCCTATAATTCACCCCTCCACTTT. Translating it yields CASSLARGSYNSPLHF.

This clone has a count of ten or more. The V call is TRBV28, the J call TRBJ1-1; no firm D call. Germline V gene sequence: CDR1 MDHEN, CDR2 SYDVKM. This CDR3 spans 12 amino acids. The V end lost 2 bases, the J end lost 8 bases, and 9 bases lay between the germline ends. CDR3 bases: TGTGCCAGCAGTTTAGAGGTTCACGAAGCTTTCTTT. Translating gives CASSLEVHEAFF. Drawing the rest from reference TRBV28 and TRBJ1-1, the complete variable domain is DVKVTQSSRYLVKRTGEKVFLECVQDMDHENMFWYRQDPGLGLRLIYFSYDVKMKEKGDIPEGYSVSREKKERFSLILESASTNQTSMYLCASSLEVHEAFFGQGTRLTVV.

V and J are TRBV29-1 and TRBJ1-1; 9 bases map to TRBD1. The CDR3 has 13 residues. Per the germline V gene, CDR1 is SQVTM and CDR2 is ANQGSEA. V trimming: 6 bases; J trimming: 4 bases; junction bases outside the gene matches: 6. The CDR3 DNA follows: TGCAGCGTCGCTTGGGGACAGGGCACTGAAGCTTTCTTT. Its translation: CSVAWGQGTEAFF.

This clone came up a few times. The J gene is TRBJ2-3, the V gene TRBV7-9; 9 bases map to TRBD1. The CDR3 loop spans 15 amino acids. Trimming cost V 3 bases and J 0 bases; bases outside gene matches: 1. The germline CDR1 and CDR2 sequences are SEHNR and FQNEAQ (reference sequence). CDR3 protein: CASSFGTGSTDTQYF. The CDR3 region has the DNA TGTGCCAGCAGCTTTGGGACAGGGAGCACAGATACGCAGTATTTT.

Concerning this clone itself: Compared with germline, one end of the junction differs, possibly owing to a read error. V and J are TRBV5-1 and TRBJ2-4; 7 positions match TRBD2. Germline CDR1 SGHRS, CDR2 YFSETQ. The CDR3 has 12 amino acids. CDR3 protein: CTSSGTMNIQYF. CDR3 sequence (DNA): TGCACCAGCTCCGGGACTATGAACATTCAGTACTTC.

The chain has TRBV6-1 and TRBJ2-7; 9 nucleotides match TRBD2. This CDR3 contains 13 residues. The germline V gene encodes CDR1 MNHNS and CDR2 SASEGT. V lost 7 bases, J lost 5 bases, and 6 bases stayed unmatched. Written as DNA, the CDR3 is TGTGCCAGCAACGCGGGGGGGGTCCACGAGCAGTACTTC. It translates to CASNAGGVHEQYF.

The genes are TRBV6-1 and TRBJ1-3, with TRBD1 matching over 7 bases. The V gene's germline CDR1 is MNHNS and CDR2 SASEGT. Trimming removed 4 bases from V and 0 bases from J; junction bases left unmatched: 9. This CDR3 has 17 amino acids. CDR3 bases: TGTGCCAGCAGTGCCAACAGGGGCCGCAGCTCTGGAAACACCATATATTTT. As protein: CASSANRGRSSGNTIYF.

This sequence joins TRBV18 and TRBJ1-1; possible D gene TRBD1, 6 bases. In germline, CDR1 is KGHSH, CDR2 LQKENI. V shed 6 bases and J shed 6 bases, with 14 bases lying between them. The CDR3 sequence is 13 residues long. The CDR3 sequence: CASSPNREAEAFF. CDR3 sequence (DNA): TGTGCCAGCTCTCCAAACAGGGAGGCTGAAGCTTTCTTT.

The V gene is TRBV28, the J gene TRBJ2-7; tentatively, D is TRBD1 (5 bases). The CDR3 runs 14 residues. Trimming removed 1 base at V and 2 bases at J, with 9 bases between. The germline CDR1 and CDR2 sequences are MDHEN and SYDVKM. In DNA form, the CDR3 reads TGTGCCAGCAGTTTATTAAGGGGTGCCTACGAGCAGTACGTC. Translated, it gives CASSLLRGAYEQYV.

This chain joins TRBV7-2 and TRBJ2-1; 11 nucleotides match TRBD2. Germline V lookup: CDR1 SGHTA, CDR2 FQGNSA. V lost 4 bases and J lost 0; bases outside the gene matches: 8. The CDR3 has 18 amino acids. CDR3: CASSSPSGGLSSYNEQFF. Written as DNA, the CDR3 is TGTGCCAGCAGCTCCCCTAGCGGGGGGTTAAGCTCCTACAATGAGCAGTTCTTC.

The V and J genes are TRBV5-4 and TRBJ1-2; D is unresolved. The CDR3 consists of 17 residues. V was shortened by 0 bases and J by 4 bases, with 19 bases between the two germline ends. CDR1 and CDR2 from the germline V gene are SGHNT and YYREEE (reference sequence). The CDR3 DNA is TGTGCCAGCAGCTTGGGGACCGCTCGTCGCCGAGGCTATGGCTACACCTTC. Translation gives CASSLGTARRRGYGYTF.

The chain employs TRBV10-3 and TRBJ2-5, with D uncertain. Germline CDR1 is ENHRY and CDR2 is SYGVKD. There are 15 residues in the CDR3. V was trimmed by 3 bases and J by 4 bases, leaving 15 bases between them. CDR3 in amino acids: CAISDKSGLRETQYF. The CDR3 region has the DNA TGTGCCATCAGTGACAAGTCCGGTCTGCGAGAGACCCAGTACTTC.

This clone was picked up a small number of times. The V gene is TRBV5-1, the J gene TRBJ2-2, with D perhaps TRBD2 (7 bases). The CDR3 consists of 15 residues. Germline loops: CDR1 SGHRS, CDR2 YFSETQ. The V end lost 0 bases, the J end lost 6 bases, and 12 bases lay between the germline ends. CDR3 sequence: CASSLGTGGPGELFF. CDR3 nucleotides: TGCGCCAGCAGCTTGGGAACCGGGGGGCCCGGGGAGCTGTTTTTT.

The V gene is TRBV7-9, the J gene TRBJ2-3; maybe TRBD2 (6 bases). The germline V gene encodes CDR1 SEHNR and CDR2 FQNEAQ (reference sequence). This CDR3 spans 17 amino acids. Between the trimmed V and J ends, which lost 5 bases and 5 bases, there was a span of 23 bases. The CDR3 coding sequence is TGTGCCAGCAGCGGGCCCCAATGGTCGGGAGTGGTAGATACGCAGTATTTT. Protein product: CASSGPQWSGVVDTQYF.

CDR3 nucleotide sequence: TGTGCCAGCAGTGGAAGGACTAGCGAATACGAGCAGTACGTC. This codes for CASSGRTSEYEQYV. The chain has TRBV6-1 and TRBJ2-7; 9 positions agree with TRBD2. Germline V CDR1 and CDR2: MNHNS, SASEGT. There are 14 residues in the CDR3. J lost 4 bases, V lost 4 bases, and 5 bases had no gene match.